This T cell receptor (beta chain) comes out of a study of T-cell reconstitution after alpha-beta-depleted transplantation in children. Preparation of the TCRbeta library used unique molecular identifiers. In TCRdb, the PCR reads were re-called with MiXCR into one record per CDR3 protein. This sample has 900,000 or so distinct CDR3 sequences, with about 16% found just once. Trimming removed 1 base at V and 10 bases at J, with 8 bases between. This CDR3 has 12 amino acids. Germline V gene data show CDR1 as SGHNT and CDR2 as YENEEA. Overall study results and limits: Where alpha-beta T cells came from about two months after transplant was reportedly several hundred expanded graft clones.

About this clonotype: Its cognate antigen is unknown.

The chain has TRBV11-3 and TRBJ2-1, with a weak D call TRBD2 (6 bases). The input for sequencing was PBMCs, mostly from graft donor cells, taken 360 days after TCRalphabeta/CD19-depleted stem cell transplant. This clonotype originated in a male patient between 10 and 17 years old who had a stem cell transplant for acute lymphoblastic leukemia, so the T cells may come from the graft donor. The CDR3 reads CASSLAGEEQFF. The CDR3 DNA sequence: TGTGCCAGCAGCTTAGCGGGAGAGGAGCAGTTCTTC.